This T cell receptor (beta chain) originates from a study of esophageal squamous cell carcinoma under preoperative chemotherapy. From germline, CDR1 is SGHDT and CDR2 YYEEEE. The V gene lost 4 bases and the J gene lost 6 bases, with 13 bases spanning the gap. The CDR3 consists of 14 residues. This clonotype was detected ten times or more. Antigen specificity is unknown. Each CDR3 protein gets one entry after TCRdb re-called the PCR reads with MiXCR. Of tens of thousands of distinct CDR3 sequences detected, approximately 50% appear once; the ten largest clones hold about an eighth. The study's findings and limits: Chemotherapy was followed by significantly higher TCR diversity in peripheral T cells only, not tumor-infiltrating lymphocytes. Abundant clones tended to shrink rather than expand after paclitaxel-nedaplatin.

Time point indicated: before preoperative PTX-NDP chemotherapy. The specimen was collected from a patient given preoperative chemotherapy. The TCR comes from a human donor with esophageal squamous cell carcinoma. The donor label of this sample is uncertain. The chain joins TRBV5-6 to TRBJ2-2, with a tentative D call TRBD2 (5 bases). The CDR3 bases are TGTGCCAGCAGCAAGGACTCCGGGGCCGGGGAGCTGTTTTTT. Protein product: CASSKDSGAGELFF.